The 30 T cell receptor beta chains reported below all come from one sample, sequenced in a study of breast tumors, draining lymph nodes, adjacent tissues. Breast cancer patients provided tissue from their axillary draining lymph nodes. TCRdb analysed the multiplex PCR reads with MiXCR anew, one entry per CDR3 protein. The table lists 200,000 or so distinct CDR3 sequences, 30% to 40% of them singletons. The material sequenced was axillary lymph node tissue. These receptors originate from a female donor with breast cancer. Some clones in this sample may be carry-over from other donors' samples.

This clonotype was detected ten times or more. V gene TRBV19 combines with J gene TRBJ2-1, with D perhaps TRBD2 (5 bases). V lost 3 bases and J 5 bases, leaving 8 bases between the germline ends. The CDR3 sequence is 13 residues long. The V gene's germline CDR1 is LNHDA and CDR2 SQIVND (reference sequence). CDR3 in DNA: TGTGCCAGTAGTATGAGGAGGAACAATGAGCAGTTCTTC. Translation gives CASSMRRNNEQFF.

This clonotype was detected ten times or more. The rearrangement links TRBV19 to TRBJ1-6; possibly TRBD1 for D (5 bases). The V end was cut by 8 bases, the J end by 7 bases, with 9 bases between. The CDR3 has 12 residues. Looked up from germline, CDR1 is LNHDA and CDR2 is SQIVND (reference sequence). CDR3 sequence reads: CASRQLNSPLHF. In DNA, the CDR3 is TGTGCCAGTCGACAGTTAAATTCACCCCTCCACTTT. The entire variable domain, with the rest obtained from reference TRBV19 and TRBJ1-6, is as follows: DGGITQSPKYLFRKEGQNVTLSCEQNLNHDAMYWYRQDPGQGLRLIYYSQIVNDFQKGDIAEGYSVSREKKESFPLTVTSAQKNPTAFYLCASRQLNSPLHFGNGTRLTVT.

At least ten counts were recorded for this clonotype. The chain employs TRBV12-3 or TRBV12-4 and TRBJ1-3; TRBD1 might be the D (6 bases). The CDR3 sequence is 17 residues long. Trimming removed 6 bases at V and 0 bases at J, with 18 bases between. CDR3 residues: CASSRQASPTSGNTIYF. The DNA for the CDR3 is TGTGCCAGCAGCCGACAGGCGTCCCCCACCTCTGGAAACACCATATATTTT.

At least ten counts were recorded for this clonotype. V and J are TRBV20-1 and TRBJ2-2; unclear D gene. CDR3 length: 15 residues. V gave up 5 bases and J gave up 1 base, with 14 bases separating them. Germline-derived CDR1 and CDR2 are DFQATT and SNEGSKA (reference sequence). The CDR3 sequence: CSASKVEQNTGELFF. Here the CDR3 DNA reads TGCAGTGCTTCCAAAGTTGAACAGAACACCGGGGAGCTGTTTTTT.

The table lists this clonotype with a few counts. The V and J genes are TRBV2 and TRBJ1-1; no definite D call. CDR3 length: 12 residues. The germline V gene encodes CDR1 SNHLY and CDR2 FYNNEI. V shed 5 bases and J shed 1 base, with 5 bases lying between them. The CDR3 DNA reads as TGTGCCAGCAGTAAGGAGAACACTGAAGCTTTCTTT. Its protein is CASSKENTEAFF.

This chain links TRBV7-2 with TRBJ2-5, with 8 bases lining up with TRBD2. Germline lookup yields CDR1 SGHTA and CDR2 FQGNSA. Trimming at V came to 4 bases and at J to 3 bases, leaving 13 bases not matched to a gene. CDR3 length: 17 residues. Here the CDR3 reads CASSSPREGVGKETQYF. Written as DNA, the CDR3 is TGTGCCAGCAGCTCACCTCGGGAGGGCGTGGGGAAAGAGACCCAGTACTTC.

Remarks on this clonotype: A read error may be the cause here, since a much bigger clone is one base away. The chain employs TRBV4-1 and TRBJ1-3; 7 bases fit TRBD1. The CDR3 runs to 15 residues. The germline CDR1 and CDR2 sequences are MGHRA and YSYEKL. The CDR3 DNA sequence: TGCGCCAGCGGCCAAGGGGGCTTCTCTGGAAACACCATATATTTT. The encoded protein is CASGQGGFSGNTIYF.

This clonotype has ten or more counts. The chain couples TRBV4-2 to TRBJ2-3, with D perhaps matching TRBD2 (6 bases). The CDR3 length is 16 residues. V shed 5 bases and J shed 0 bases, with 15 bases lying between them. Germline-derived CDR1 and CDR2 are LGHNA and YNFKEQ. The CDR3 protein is CASSTRVGGSTDTQYF. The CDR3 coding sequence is TGTGCCAGCAGCACCCGGGTCGGGGGTAGCACAGATACGCAGTATTTT.

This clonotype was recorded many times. CDR3 in amino acids: CASAEEYNEQFF. Here the CDR3 DNA reads TGTGCCAGCGCTGAGGAATACAATGAGCAGTTCTTC. The chain couples TRBV28 to TRBJ2-1; D ambiguous. The V gene lost 8 bases and the J gene lost 4 bases, with 9 bases spanning the gap. CDR1 and CDR2 (germline): MDHEN, SYDVKM. The CDR3 spans 12 residues.

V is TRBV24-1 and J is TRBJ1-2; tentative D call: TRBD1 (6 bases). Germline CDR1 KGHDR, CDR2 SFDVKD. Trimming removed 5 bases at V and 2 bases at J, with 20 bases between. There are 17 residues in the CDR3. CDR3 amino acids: CATSARDSKGGNYGYTF. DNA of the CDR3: TGTGCCACCAGTGCTAGAGACTCGAAAGGGGGAAACTATGGCTACACCTTC.

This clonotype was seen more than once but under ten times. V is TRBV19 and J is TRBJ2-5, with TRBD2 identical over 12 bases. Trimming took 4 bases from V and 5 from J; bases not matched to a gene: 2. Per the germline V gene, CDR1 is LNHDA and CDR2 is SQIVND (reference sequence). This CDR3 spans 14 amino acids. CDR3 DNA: TGTGCCAGTAGTAGGACTAGCGGGACCGAGACCCAGTACTTC. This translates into CASSRTSGTETQYF.

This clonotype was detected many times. The CDR3 is CASSGTVGNSPLHF. The CDR3, as DNA: TGTGCCAGCTCGGGGACAGTGGGTAATTCACCCCTCCACTTT. The rearrangement links TRBV18 to TRBJ1-6; TRBD1 agrees at 7 bases. Germline V CDR1 and CDR2: KGHSH, LQKENI. This CDR3 spans 14 amino acids. After removal of 6 bases from V and 6 bases from J, the junction contained 5 bases not matched to a gene.

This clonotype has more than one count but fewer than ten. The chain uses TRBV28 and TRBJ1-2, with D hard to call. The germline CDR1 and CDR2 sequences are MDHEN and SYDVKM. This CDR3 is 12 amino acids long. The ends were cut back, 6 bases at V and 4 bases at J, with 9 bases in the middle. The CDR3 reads CASRRLSYGYTF. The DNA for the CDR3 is TGTGCCAGCAGACGACTGAGCTATGGCTACACCTTC.

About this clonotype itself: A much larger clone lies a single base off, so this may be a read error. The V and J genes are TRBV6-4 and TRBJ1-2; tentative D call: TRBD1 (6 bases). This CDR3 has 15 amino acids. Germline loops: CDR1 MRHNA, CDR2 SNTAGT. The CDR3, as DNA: TGTGCCAGCAGTCAGGTGGCAGGGGCGGACTATGGCCACACCTTC. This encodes CASSQVAGADYGHTF.

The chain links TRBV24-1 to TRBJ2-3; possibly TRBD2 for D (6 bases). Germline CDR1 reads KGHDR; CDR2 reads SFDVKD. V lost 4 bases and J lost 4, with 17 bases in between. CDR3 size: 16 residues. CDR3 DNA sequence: TGTGCCACCAGTGACCCGACTAGTCTGGGGCCAGATACGCAGTATTTT. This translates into CATSDPTSLGPDTQYF.

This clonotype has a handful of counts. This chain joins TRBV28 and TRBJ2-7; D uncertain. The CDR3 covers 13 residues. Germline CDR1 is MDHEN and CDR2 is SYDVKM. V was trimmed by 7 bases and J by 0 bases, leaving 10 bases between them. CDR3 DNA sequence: TGTGCCAGCACGAACACTGGCTCCTACGAGCAGTACTTC. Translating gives CASTNTGSYEQYF.

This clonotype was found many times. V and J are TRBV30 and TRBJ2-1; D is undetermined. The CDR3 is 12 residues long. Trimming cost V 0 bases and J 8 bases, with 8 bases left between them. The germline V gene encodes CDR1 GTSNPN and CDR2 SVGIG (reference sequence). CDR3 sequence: CAWSVLGYEQFF. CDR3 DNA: TGTGCCTGGAGTGTACTTGGCTATGAGCAGTTCTTC.

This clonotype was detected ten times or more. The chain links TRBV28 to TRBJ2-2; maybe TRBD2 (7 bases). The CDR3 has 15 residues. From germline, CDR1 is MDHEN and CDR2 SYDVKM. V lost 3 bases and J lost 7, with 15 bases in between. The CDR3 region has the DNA TGTGCCAGCAGTTTCGGACGGGGGGCGGGCGGGGAGCTGTTTTTT. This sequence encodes CASSFGRGAGGELFF.

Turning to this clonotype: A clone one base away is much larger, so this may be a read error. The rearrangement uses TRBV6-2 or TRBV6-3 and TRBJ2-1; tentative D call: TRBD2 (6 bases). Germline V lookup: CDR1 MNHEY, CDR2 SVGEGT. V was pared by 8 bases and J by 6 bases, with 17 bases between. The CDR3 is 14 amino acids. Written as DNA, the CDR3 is TGTGCCAGCCTGGACCTAGCGACGATCAATGAGCAGTTCTTC. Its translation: CASLDLATINEQFF.

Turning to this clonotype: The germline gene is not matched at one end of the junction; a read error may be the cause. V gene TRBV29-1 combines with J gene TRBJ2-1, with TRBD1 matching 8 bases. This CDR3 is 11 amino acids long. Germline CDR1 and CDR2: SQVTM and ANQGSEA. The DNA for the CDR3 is TGCAGCTTTACAGGGGGAAATGAGCAGTTCTTT. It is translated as CSFTGGNEQFF.

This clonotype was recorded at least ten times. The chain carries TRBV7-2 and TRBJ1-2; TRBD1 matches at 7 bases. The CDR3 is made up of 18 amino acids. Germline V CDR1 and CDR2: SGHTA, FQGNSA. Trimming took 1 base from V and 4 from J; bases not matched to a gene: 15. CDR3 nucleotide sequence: TGTGCCAGCAGCTTAGTAAAAGGGGGCCGACCCCGGGTCTATGGCTACACCTTC. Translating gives CASSLVKGGRPRVYGYTF. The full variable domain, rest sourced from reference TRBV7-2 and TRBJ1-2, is GAGVSQSPSNKVTEKGKDVELRCDPISGHTALYWYRQSLGQGLEFLIYFQGNSAPDKSGLPSDRFSAERTGGSVSTLTIQRTQQEDSAVYLCASSLVKGGRPRVYGYTFGSGTRLTVV.

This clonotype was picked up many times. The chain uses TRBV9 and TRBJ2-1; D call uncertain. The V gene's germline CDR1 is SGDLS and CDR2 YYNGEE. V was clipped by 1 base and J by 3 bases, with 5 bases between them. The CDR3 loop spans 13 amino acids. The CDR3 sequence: CASSVQDYNEQFF. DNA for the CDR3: TGTGCCAGCAGCGTACAGGACTACAATGAGCAGTTCTTC.

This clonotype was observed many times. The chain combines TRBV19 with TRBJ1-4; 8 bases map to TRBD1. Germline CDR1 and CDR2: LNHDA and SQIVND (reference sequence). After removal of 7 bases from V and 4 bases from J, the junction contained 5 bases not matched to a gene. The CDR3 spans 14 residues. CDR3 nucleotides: TGTGCCAGTATCGACAGGGGAAGTAATGAAAAACTGTTTTTT. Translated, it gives CASIDRGSNEKLFF.

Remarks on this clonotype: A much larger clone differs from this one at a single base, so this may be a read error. The CDR3 DNA is TGTGCCAGCAGCTTGCCGGGACCAGCGGGAGGCAATGAGCAGTTCTTC. This encodes CASSLPGPAGGNEQFF. This rearrangement joins TRBV5-8 to TRBJ2-1; 9 bases align to TRBD2. CDR3 length: 16 residues. The germline V gene has CDR1 SGHTS and CDR2 YDEGEE. V shed 1 base and J 6 bases; nucleotides not matched to a gene: 8.

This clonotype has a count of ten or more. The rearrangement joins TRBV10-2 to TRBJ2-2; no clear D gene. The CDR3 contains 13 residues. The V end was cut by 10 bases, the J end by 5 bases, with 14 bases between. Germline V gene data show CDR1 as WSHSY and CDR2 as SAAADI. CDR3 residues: CAIKPPQTGELFF. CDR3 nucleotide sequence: TGCGCCATCAAGCCCCCCCAAACCGGGGAGCTGTTTTTT.

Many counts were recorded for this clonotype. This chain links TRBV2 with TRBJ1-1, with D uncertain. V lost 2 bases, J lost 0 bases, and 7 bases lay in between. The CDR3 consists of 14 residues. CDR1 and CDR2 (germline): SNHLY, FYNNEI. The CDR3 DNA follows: TGTGCCAGCAGTGAAACGGTCCTGAACACTGAAGCTTTCTTT. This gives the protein CASSETVLNTEAFF.

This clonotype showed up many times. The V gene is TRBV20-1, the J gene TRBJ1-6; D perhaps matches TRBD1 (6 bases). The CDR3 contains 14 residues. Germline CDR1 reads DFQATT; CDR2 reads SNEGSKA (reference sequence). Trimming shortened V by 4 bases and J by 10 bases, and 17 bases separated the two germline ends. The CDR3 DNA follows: TGCAGTGCTACCCCTAGCCCGGGGGGCTCACCCCTCCACTTT. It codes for CSATPSPGGSPLHF.

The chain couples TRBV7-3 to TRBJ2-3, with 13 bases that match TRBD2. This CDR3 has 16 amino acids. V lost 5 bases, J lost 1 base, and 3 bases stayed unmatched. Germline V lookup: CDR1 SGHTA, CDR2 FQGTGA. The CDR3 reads CASSPGTSGGTDTQYF. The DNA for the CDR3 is TGTGCCAGCAGCCCCGGGACTAGCGGGGGCACAGATACGCAGTATTTT.

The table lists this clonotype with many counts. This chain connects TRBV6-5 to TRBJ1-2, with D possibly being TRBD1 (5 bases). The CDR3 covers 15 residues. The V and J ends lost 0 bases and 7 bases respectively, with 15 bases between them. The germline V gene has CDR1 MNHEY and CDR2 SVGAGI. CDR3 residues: CASSYSRQGLGGYTF. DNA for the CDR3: TGTGCCAGCAGTTACTCGAGGCAGGGCCTGGGTGGCTACACCTTC.

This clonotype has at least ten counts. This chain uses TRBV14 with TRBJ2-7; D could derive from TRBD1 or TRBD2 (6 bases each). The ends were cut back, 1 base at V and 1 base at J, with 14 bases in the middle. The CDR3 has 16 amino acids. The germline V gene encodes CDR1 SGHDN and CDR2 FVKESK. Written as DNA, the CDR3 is TGTGCCAGCAGCCAAGCTGCGGGACAAGGATCCTACGAGCAGTACTTC. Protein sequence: CASSQAAGQGSYEQYF. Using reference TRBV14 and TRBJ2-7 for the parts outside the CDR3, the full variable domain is EAGVTQFPSHSVIEKGQTVTLRCDPISGHDNLYWYRRVMGKEIKFLLHFVKESKQDESGMPNNRFLAERTGGTYSTLKVQPAELEDSGVYFCASSQAAGQGSYEQYFGPGTRLTVT.